This is a list of T cell receptor beta chains from one sample in a study of vaccination and CD4 T cells after COVID-19. TCRdb reprocessed the PCR reads via MiXCR and lists one record per CDR3 protein. The sample lists tens of thousands of distinct CDR3 sequences; 41% were seen once. Their cognate antigens are unknown. The specimen was CD4+ T cells from blood, cultured in vitro, collected about 7 months after SARS-CoV-2 vaccination. Receptors were obtained from a human donor who had recovered from COVID-19. CDR3s include the opening cysteine and the closing phenylalanine or tryptophan. A D gene is named only where the DNA matches it firmly. Only part of the rows carry a size: once, few, many, or a class if the clone is expanded.

abundance,v_gene,j_gene,d_gene,CDR3nt,CDR3aa
.,TRBV20-1,TRBJ2-7,TRBD2,TGCAGTGCTAGGGGGACTAGCGGGAGTCAGAAGTACTTC,CSARGTSGSQKYF
.,TRBV6-1,TRBJ1-1,.,TGTGCCAGCAGTCCCTCGGGGCGGGGGGCGGCTTTCTTT,CASSPSGRGAAFF
few,TRBV10-3,TRBJ2-2,.,TGTGCCATCAGTGAGTGGGAAGGGGACACCGGGGAGCTGTTTTTT,CAISEWEGDTGELFF
few,TRBV19,TRBJ1-5,.,TGTGCCAGTAGTCCCTGGGGACGATCCAATCAGCCCCAGCATTTT,CASSPWGRSNQPQHF
few,TRBV7-9,TRBJ2-5,TRBD2,TGTGCCAGCAGCTTCCTTAGCGGGAGTGTACAAGAGACCCAGTACTTC,CASSFLSGSVQETQYF
.,TRBV28,TRBJ1-5,.,TGTGCCAGCAGTTTCAAGGCGGCTAATCAGCCCCAGCATTTT,CASSFKAANQPQHF
.,TRBV27,TRBJ2-5,.,TGTGCCAGCAAACGGCATTACAGGGATGAAGAGACCCAGTACTTC,CASKRHYRDEETQYF
few,TRBV19,TRBJ2-1,.,TGTGCCAGCCGGGACTACAATGAGCAGTTCTTC,CASRDYNEQFF
.,TRBV7-3,TRBJ2-1,TRBD2,TGTGCCAGCAGCTTATCCCGGACTAGCGGGAGGTACAATGAGCAGTTCTTC,CASSLSRTSGRYNEQFF
.,TRBV28,TRBJ2-3,TRBD2,TGTGCCAGCACTTCGAGCGGGAGTATCCCAGATACGCAGTATTTT,CASTSSGSIPDTQYF
few,TRBV20-1,TRBJ1-5,TRBD1,TGCAGCTCCCGGGACAGTCAGACGGCCCAGCATTTT,CSSRDSQTAQHF
few,TRBV6-1,TRBJ2-5,TRBD2,TGTGCCAGCAAGACTAGCCTCAAAGAGACCCAGTACTTC,CASKTSLKETQYF
.,TRBV5-1,TRBJ1-1,.,TGCGCCAGCAGCTTGGTAGCGGGGAACACTGAAGCTTTCTTT,CASSLVAGNTEAFF
.,TRBV12-3/TRBV12-4,TRBJ1-1,.,TGTGCCAGCAGTTTAACTGAAGCTTTCTTT,CASSLTEAFF
medium-sized,TRBV7-2,TRBJ1-6,.,TGTGCCAGCAGCTTGAACAGACTTAATTCACCCCTCCACTTT,CASSLNRLNSPLHF
.,TRBV6-2/TRBV6-3,TRBJ2-2,TRBD1,TGTGCCAGCACCACAGGGGGCCGGAACACCGGGGAGCTGTTTTTT,CASTTGGRNTGELFF
few,TRBV19,TRBJ1-5,TRBD1,TGTGCCAGTAGTACGCGACGACAGGGGTCTGTAGGCAATCAGCCCCAGCATTTT,CASSTRRQGSVGNQPQHF
.,TRBV2,TRBJ2-7,.,TGTGCCAGCAGGGGGGCCCTCGAGCAGTACTTC,CASRGALEQYF
.,TRBV20-1,TRBJ2-1,.,TGCAGTGCCCCCCCCCTTAAGAATGAGCAGTTCTTC,CSAPPLKNEQFF
.,TRBV6-2/TRBV6-3,TRBJ2-7,.,TGTGCCATCCAGAATAGCGCCAGAGCCTACGAGCAGTACTTC,CAIQNSARAYEQYF
once,TRBV6-2/TRBV6-3,TRBJ1-1,TRBD1,TGTGGCAGCAGGGCCAGCGGGACAGGGAACACTGAAGCTTTCTTT,CGSRASGTGNTEAFF
.,TRBV5-5,TRBJ2-1,TRBD2,TGTGCCAGCAGCCCCCTTACCTTGACTAGCGGATACAATGAGCAGTTCTTC,CASSPLTLTSGYNEQFF
.,TRBV6-1,TRBJ2-1,TRBD2,TGTGCCAGCAGTGGCCGACTAGCGGGAGGGTACGACAATGAGCAGTTCTTC,CASSGRLAGGYDNEQFF
.,TRBV27,TRBJ1-1,.,TGTGCCAGCAGTTCCAGGACCGAAGCTTTCTTT,CASSSRTEAFF
.,TRBV28,TRBJ1-3,.,TGTGCCAGCAGTTCGAGAGGAGGAAACACCATATATTTT,CASSSRGGNTIYF
.,TRBV20-1,TRBJ2-1,TRBD2,TGCAGTGCTACGGGTTCCCTAGCGGGAGCCCCGGAGCAGTTCTTC,CSATGSLAGAPEQFF
once,TRBV6-2/TRBV6-3,TRBJ1-1,.,TGTGCCAGCAGTTACCAACGGACTAACACTGAAGCTTTCTTT,CASSYQRTNTEAFF
.,TRBV20-1,TRBJ2-7,.,TGCAGTGCTAGTGTGGGTCCGTACGAGCAGTACTTC,CSASVGPYEQYF
.,TRBV20-1,TRBJ1-1,.,TGCAGTGCCACTGTTTCAGGAGTGAACACTGAAGCTTTCTTT,CSATVSGVNTEAFF
few,TRBV6-1,TRBJ2-1,TRBD2,TGTGCCAGCAGATTCGACGGACTAGCGGGAGTTAGGGATGAGCAGTTCTTC,CASRFDGLAGVRDEQFF
few,TRBV15,TRBJ2-1,TRBD1,TGTGCCACCAAGGGGGCCAGGGGGTCGGTATGGCAGTTCTTC,CATKGARGSVWQFF
.,TRBV2,TRBJ1-1,TRBD1,TGTGCCAGCAGTGCTACAGGGGGCGATGAAGCTTTCTTT,CASSATGGDEAFF
few,TRBV20-1,TRBJ2-5,.,TGCAGTGCCTTCGCTCGGGACCAAGTGGCCCAGTACTTC,CSAFARDQVAQYF
.,TRBV27,TRBJ2-3,.,TGTGCCAGCAGTTTACTAGTTGCAGATACGCAGTATTTT,CASSLLVADTQYF
.,TRBV28,TRBJ2-5,TRBD2,TGTGCCAGCAGGACCATAGCGGGGGGCCAAGAGACCCAGTACTTC,CASRTIAGGQETQYF
.,TRBV6-2/TRBV6-3,TRBJ2-7,TRBD1,TGTGCCAGCAGTTATACCGGGACAGGGGCCCCTTACGAGCAGTACTTC,CASSYTGTGAPYEQYF
.,TRBV10-3,TRBJ2-1,TRBD2,TGTGCCACCCTGGCCTTCGGGGGGGAAAAGCAGTTCTTC,CATLAFGGEKQFF
.,TRBV27,TRBJ1-6,.,TGTGCCAGCAGTTTGTCCAACGGAAATTCACCCCTCCACTTT,CASSLSNGNSPLHF
.,TRBV25-1,TRBJ2-1,.,TGTGCCAGCAGTGCGGGGGCGCTTTACAATGAGCAGTTCTTC,CASSAGALYNEQFF